Below are 5 T cell receptor beta chains sequenced from a single sample in a study of T cells in Graves' hyperthyroidism and ophthalmopathy. The investigators amplified TCR beta CDR3 regions from RNA transcripts. With the HTBI primer set, the TCR CDR3 went through a first round of RT-PCR. TCRdb passed the multiplex PCR reads through MiXCR, listing each CDR3 protein once. Found here are 300,000 to 500,000 distinct CDR3 sequences, about 14% of them singletons; the top ten hold 25% to 30%. Sequencing was done on a sample of blood. All receptors come from a man over 45 with Graves' ophthalmopathy.

This clonotype was observed at least ten times. The chain carries TRBV12-3 or TRBV12-4 and TRBJ1-4; D gene unclear. The V gene lost 5 bases and the J gene lost 8 bases, with 15 bases spanning the gap. CDR3 length: 14 residues. CDR3 region: CASSRTGFGEKLFF. CDR3 in DNA: TGTGCCAGCAGTCGAACGGGGTTCGGGGAAAAACTGTTTTTT.

This clonotype was observed at least ten times. The chain recombines TRBV9 with TRBJ1-1; no clear D. This CDR3 is 13 amino acids long. Germline V gives CDR1 SGDLS, CDR2 YYNGEE. Trimming cost V 0 bases and J 3 bases, with 6 bases left between them. The CDR3 DNA sequence: TGTGCCAGCAGCGTAGAAGGAGACACTGAAGCTTTCTTT. Residues: CASSVEGDTEAFF. The full variable domain, completed using reference TRBV9 and TRBJ1-1, is DSGVTQTPKHLITATGQRVTLRCSPRSGDLSVYWYQQSLDQGLQFLIQYYNGEERAKGNILERFSAQQFPDLHSELNLSSLELGDSALYFCASSVEGDTEAFFGQGTRLTVV.

There are many counts of this clonotype. The rearrangement joins TRBV3-1 to TRBJ2-1, with D perhaps TRBD2 (7 bases). The CDR3 runs to 14 residues. The V gene's germline CDR1 is LGHDT and CDR2 YNNKEL (reference sequence). Deletions cut 5 bases from V and 12 bases from J, with 20 bases between. The CDR3 sequence: CASSSLGGAMGQFF. CDR3 in DNA: TGTGCCAGCAGCTCCCTTGGGGGGGCAATGGGGCAGTTCTTC.

This sequence joins TRBV7-6 and TRBJ2-1, with 11 positions matching TRBD2. This CDR3 comprises 16 residues. V shed 0 bases and J 6 bases; nucleotides not matched to a gene: 4. Per germline, CDR1 SGHVS and CDR2 FNYEAQ. CDR3 nucleotides: TGTGCCAGCAGCTTAGCACTAGCGGGAGACGGCAATGAGCAGTTCTTC. Translation: CASSLALAGDGNEQFF.

This clonotype was recorded at least ten times. This chain joins TRBV29-1 and TRBJ1-1; D unresolved. V lost 4 bases to trimming and J lost 6 bases, with 3 bases between them. The germline V gene encodes CDR1 SQVTM and CDR2 ANQGSEA. CDR3 size: 9 residues. The CDR3 DNA sequence: TGCAGCGTTGCACCTGAAGCTTTCTTT. The encoded protein is CSVAPEAFF.